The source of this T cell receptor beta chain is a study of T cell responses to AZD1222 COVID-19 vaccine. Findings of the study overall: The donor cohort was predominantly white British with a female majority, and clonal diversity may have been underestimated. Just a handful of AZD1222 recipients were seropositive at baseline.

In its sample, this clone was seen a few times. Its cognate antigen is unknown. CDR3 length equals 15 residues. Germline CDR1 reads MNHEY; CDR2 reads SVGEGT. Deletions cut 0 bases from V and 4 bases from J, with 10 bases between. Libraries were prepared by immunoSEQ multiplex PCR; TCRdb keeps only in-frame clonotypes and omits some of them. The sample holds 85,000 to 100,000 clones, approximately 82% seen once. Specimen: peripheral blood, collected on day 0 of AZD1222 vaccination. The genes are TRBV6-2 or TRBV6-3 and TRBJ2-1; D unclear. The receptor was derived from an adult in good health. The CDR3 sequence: CASSYSNPFYNEQFF. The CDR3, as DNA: TGTGCCAGCAGTTACTCGAATCCGTTTTACAATGAGCAGTTCTTC.